What follows are 24 T cell receptor beta chains derived from one specimen sequenced in a study of blood T cell repertoires in COVID-19 (dated by TCRdb to 2019 to 2021). The library was made by the immunoSEQ multiplex PCR assay. Held by TCRdb, this immuneACCESS table contains in-frame sequences only and omits some clones. Under half of the omission traces to an unresolved V gene where checked; the cause of the rest is unknown. Within this sample are roughly 110,000 clones, with approximately 88% of them counted one time only. Together, the top ten hold 6.8% of the sample. Material for sequencing was peripheral blood. These receptors were taken from a man aged 50 to 60 with active or convalescent COVID-19.

The chain has TRBV24-1 and TRBJ1-5, with D hard to call. Between the trimmed V and J ends, which lost 2 bases and 0 bases, there was a span of 13 bases. Germline V gene lookup returns CDR1 KGHDR and CDR2 SFDVKD. CDR3 length: 17 amino acids. CDR3 DNA sequence: TGTGCCACCAGTGATTCGCGATTCAAAAGTAGCAATCAGCCCCAGCATTTT. This codes for CATSDSRFKSSNQPQHF.

The chain joins TRBV7-9 to TRBJ1-1; 8 bases are shared with TRBD1. J was trimmed by 3 bases and V by 5 bases; bases with no gene match: 5. CDR1 is SEHNR, CDR2 FQNEAQ, per germline (reference sequence). The CDR3 sequence is 14 residues long. In nucleotides, the CDR3 is TGTGCCAGCAGCCTCGGACAGGGATACACTGAAGCTTTCTTT. Protein product: CASSLGQGYTEAFF.

The V and J genes are TRBV4-2 and TRBJ2-7; a possible D gene is TRBD1 (6 bases). Germline values: CDR1 LGHNA, CDR2 YNFKEQ. This CDR3 has 16 residues. V was cut by 2 bases and J by 6 bases, with 20 bases left in between. CDR3 bases: TGTGCCAGCAGCCAAATTAGCCCGCGGACAGAAGTCGAGCAGTACTTC. Residues: CASSQISPRTEVEQYF.

V usage is TRBV27 and J usage is TRBJ1-5, with D unresolved. Germline assignment: CDR1 MNHEY and CDR2 SMNVEV (reference sequence). The CDR3 contains 14 residues. V lost 6 bases and J 3 bases, leaving 12 bases between the germline ends. The chain's CDR3 is CASSSPGSNQPQHF. CDR3 in DNA: TGTGCCAGCAGCTCCCCGGGGTCCAATCAGCCCCAGCATTTT.

The sample holds one count of this clone. This sequence joins TRBV7-2 and TRBJ2-2; TRBD1 is a possible D gene (7 bases). This CDR3 region has 13 residues. V lost 5 bases, J lost 6 bases, and 10 bases lay in between. Germline lookup yields CDR1 SGHTA and CDR2 FQGNSA. The CDR3 DNA reads as TGTGCCAGCAGCCGCGGGACAGCCGGGGAGCTGTTTTTT. Its translation: CASSRGTAGELFF. Looking up the rest from reference TRBV7-2 and TRBJ2-2 gives the full variable domain: GAGVSQSPSNKVTEKGKDVELRCDPISGHTALYWYRQSLGQGLEFLIYFQGNSAPDKSGLPSDRFSAERTGGSVSTLTIQRTQQEDSAVYLCASSRGTAGELFFGEGSRLTVL.

The chain joins TRBV5-1 to TRBJ2-5, with 12 bases identical to TRBD2. Unmatched junction bases numbered 4, after V lost 3 bases and J lost 4 bases. The CDR3 length is 15 residues. CDR1 and CDR2 from the germline V gene are SGHRS and YFSETQ. The CDR3 here is CASSWRLAGAETQYF. CDR3 bases: TGCGCCAGCAGCTGGCGACTAGCGGGAGCAGAGACCCAGTACTTC.

V and J are TRBV4-3 and TRBJ1-2; D is undetermined. Germline CDR1 reads LGHNA; CDR2 reads YSLEER. V was shortened by 1 base and J by 0 bases, with 6 bases between the two germline ends. This CDR3 is built from 14 residues. DNA of the CDR3: TGCGCCAGCAGCCAAGTCCCAACTAACTATGGCTACACCTTC. This codes for CASSQVPTNYGYTF.

This clone was found once. This rearrangement joins TRBV20-1 to TRBJ1-1, with D uncertain. The V gene lost 5 bases and the J gene lost 10 bases, with 14 bases spanning the gap. Germline V gene data show CDR1 as DFQATT and CDR2 as SNEGSKA (reference sequence). This CDR3 has 11 amino acids. This CDR3 reads CSASGLSRAFF. The CDR3 nucleotides read TGCAGTGCTTCTGGCTTATCCCGAGCTTTCTTT.

The CDR3 DNA sequence: TGTGCCAGCTCCAGGGGATTTAACACTGAAGCTTTCTTT. Translated: CASSRGFNTEAFF. The chain has TRBV2 and TRBJ1-1, with D perhaps matching TRBD1 (6 bases). The length of the CDR3 is 13 residues. Trimming shortened V by 8 bases and J by 2 bases, and 12 bases separated the two germline ends. Germline CDR1 and CDR2: SNHLY and FYNNEI.

The rearrangement joins TRBV13 to TRBJ1-3; a possible D gene is TRBD1 (6 bases). The germline gives CDR1 PRHDT, CDR2 FYEKMQ (reference sequence). This CDR3 contains 17 residues. Trimming removed 5 bases at V and 2 bases at J, with 19 bases between. The CDR3 loop is CASSATYRAGTGNTIYF. The CDR3, as DNA: TGTGCCAGCAGCGCAACCTACAGGGCTGGGACTGGAAACACCATATATTTT.

The chain joins TRBV7-9 to TRBJ2-3; no firm D call. CDR3 length: 14 amino acids. Trimming left V 5 bases short and J 2 bases short, with 11 bases between. Germline assignment: CDR1 SEHNR and CDR2 FQNEAQ (reference sequence). The CDR3 sequence is CASSASGHTDTQYF. In nucleotides, the CDR3 is TGTGCCAGCAGCGCAAGTGGCCACACAGATACGCAGTATTTT. The entire variable domain, with the rest obtained from reference TRBV7-9 and TRBJ2-3, is as follows: DTGVSQNPRHKITKRGQNVTFRCDPISEHNRLYWYRQTLGQGPEFLTYFQNEAQLEKSRLLSDRFSAERPKGSFSTLEIQRTEQGDSAMYLCASSASGHTDTQYFGPGTRLTVL.

The chain is built from TRBV10-1 and TRBJ2-5; 8 positions match TRBD2. Germline values: CDR1 WNHNN, CDR2 SYGVQD (reference sequence). V lost 4 bases to trimming and J lost 2 bases; unmatched junction nucleotides: 0. This CDR3 region has 13 residues. The CDR3 DNA is TGCGCCAGCAGTGCTAGCGGGCAAGAGACCCAGTACTTC. Translated, it gives CASSASGQETQYF.

The genes are TRBV19 and TRBJ2-1; 9 bases are shared with TRBD1. Losses at the gene ends were 4 bases for V and 0 bases for J; bases not matched to a gene: 4. CDR1 is LNHDA and CDR2 is SQIVND in the germline V gene (reference sequence). The CDR3 is 16 amino acids. This CDR3 reads CASSKGTGSSYNEQFF. The DNA for the CDR3 is TGTGCCAGTAGTAAAGGGACAGGGAGCTCCTACAATGAGCAGTTCTTC.

This clone was observed a few times. This chain links TRBV7-9 with TRBJ2-2, with a weak D call TRBD1 (6 bases). Per the germline V gene, CDR1 is SEHNR and CDR2 is FQNEAQ (reference sequence). The CDR3 totals 14 residues. V lost 6 bases, J lost 4 bases, and 12 bases lay in between. The CDR3 DNA is TGTGCCAGCAGTCGGGACATACCCACCGGGGAGCTGTTTTTT. It is translated as CASSRDIPTGELFF.

This clone was seen just once. The rearrangement uses TRBV4-1 and TRBJ1-4; D gene uncertain. In germline, CDR1 is MGHRA, CDR2 YSYEKL. The germline V and J ends were trimmed by 4 bases and 11 bases, with 8 bases remaining between them. The CDR3 length is 11 residues. CDR3 DNA: TGCGCCAGCAGCCGGCTAGAGAAACTGTTTTTT. Its translation: CASSRLEKLFF.

This chain connects TRBV7-2 to TRBJ2-5; 8 bases match TRBD1. Germline V lookup: CDR1 SGHTA, CDR2 FQGNSA. Trimming cost V 3 bases and J 7 bases; bases outside gene matches: 10. This CDR3 has 15 amino acids. CDR3 loop: CASSLEDRGLGTQYF. The CDR3, as DNA: TGTGCCAGCAGCTTGGAAGACAGGGGACTTGGGACCCAGTACTTC.

The V and J genes are TRBV10-3 and TRBJ2-7, with 10 bases matching TRBD2. This CDR3 contains 14 residues. From germline, CDR1 is ENHRY and CDR2 SYGVKD. V lost 2 bases to trimming and J lost 4 bases; unmatched junction nucleotides: 2. The CDR3 DNA sequence: TGTGCCATCAGTGAGGTTAGCGGGGGGTACGAGCAGTACTTC. This codes for CAISEVSGGYEQYF.

The CDR3 DNA is TGTGCCAGCAGCCCGGGACTAGAAGGCTACGAGCAGTACTTC. Translating gives CASSPGLEGYEQYF. The V and J genes are TRBV7-2 and TRBJ2-7; 8 bases map to TRBD2. The CDR3 length is 14 residues. CDR1 and CDR2 from the germline V gene are SGHTA and FQGNSA. The ends lost 5 bases at V and 3 bases at J; junction bases unmatched: 6.

The chain is built from TRBV18 and TRBJ2-3; TRBD2 might be the D (6 bases). The germline CDR1 and CDR2 sequences are KGHSH and LQKENI. With 4 bases removed from V and 2 bases from J, the gap between germline ends came to 13 bases. This CDR3 comprises 15 residues. The CDR3 protein is CASSQLGGNTDTQYF. The CDR3 DNA reads as TGTGCCAGCTCACAATTGGGGGGAAACACAGATACGCAGTATTTT.

The chain carries TRBV7-9 and TRBJ2-2, with 13 bases that match TRBD2. J gave up 6 bases and V 5 bases, and 3 bases lay outside the gene matches. The CDR3 is 15 residues long. Germline lookup yields CDR1 SEHNR and CDR2 FQNEAQ (reference sequence). CDR3 DNA sequence: TGTGCCAGCAGCGACGGACTAGCGGGGGCCGGGGAGCTGTTTTTT. It encodes CASSDGLAGAGELFF.

The V and J genes are TRBV27 and TRBJ2-1, with 7 bases matching TRBD1. Trimming at V came to 7 bases and at J to 8 bases, leaving 20 bases not matched to a gene. Germline V lookup: CDR1 MNHEY, CDR2 SMNVEV (reference sequence). The CDR3 covers 17 residues. The CDR3 nucleotides read TGTGCCAGCACCCCCGGGACAGTCTTGTTTCAATCGGATGAGCAGTTCTTC. Amino acid sequence: CASTPGTVLFQSDEQFF.

The chain combines TRBV28 with TRBJ1-2; TRBD1 agrees at 10 bases. The CDR3 sequence is 14 residues long. J was trimmed by 4 bases and V by 4 bases; bases with no gene match: 3. Germline lookup yields CDR1 MDHEN and CDR2 SYDVKM. CDR3 residues: CASSWDRGGYGYTF. The CDR3 nucleotides are TGTGCCAGCAGTTGGGACAGGGGAGGCTATGGCTACACCTTC.

This clone has just one count. The CDR3 DNA reads TGTGCCAGCCGATCCAGCCCTAGCGGGAGCTCCTACAATGAGCAGTTCTTC. Translating gives CASRSSPSGSSYNEQFF. V is TRBV7-9 and J is TRBJ2-1; 10 positions match TRBD2. This CDR3 has 17 residues. The germline V gene has CDR1 SEHNR and CDR2 FQNEAQ (reference sequence). V was pared by 8 bases and J by 0 bases, with 10 bases of the junction left unmatched.

This clone was recorded a few times. This chain connects TRBV2 to TRBJ1-6, with 10 bases fitting TRBD1. The CDR3 covers 13 residues. Trimming took 8 bases from V and 9 from J; bases not matched to a gene: 4. CDR1 SNHLY and CDR2 FYNNEI come from the germline V gene. The CDR3 sequence is CASQGQGSSPLHF. In nucleotides, the CDR3 is TGTGCCAGCCAGGGACAGGGGAGTTCACCCCTCCACTTT. The whole variable domain, filled in from reference TRBV2 and TRBJ1-6, reads EPEVTQTPSHQVTQMGQEVILRCVPISNHLYFYWYRQILGQKVEFLVSFYNNEISEKSEIFDDQFSVERPDGSNFTLKIRSTKLEDSAMYFCASQGQGSSPLHFGNGTRLTVT.